This T cell receptor beta chain appears in the sequencing data of a study of blood T cell repertoires in COVID-19. Whole-study context: Acute-phase and convalescent COVID-19 samples originated in the United States, Italy and Spain. From T cells, B-cell-depleted T cells, or PBMCs came the material, which was cDNA or gDNA.

Participants' reported clinical history set cohort assignment. What the recovered Cohort 3 donors had was two negative PCRs, clearance, or symptom resolution. Produced via immunoSEQ multiplex PCR; TCRdb's table is partial and in-frame only. The table records roughly 380,000 clones, more than 75% of them present only once. The CDR3 consists of 13 residues. Trimming cost V 3 bases and J 5 bases; bases outside gene matches: 3. CDR1 and CDR2 (germline): LGHDT, YNNKEL (reference sequence). Sequencing was done on a sample of PBMCs or T cells enriched from blood (not recorded which). This chain uses TRBV3-1 (or the pseudogene TRBV3-2) with TRBJ1-1, with 7 bases matching TRBD1. The TCR comes from a woman in her 30s who had recovered from COVID-19. For the CDR3, the DNA is TGTGCCAGCAGCCACGACAGGGCGACTGAAGCTTTCTTT. Translated, it gives CASSHDRATEAFF.